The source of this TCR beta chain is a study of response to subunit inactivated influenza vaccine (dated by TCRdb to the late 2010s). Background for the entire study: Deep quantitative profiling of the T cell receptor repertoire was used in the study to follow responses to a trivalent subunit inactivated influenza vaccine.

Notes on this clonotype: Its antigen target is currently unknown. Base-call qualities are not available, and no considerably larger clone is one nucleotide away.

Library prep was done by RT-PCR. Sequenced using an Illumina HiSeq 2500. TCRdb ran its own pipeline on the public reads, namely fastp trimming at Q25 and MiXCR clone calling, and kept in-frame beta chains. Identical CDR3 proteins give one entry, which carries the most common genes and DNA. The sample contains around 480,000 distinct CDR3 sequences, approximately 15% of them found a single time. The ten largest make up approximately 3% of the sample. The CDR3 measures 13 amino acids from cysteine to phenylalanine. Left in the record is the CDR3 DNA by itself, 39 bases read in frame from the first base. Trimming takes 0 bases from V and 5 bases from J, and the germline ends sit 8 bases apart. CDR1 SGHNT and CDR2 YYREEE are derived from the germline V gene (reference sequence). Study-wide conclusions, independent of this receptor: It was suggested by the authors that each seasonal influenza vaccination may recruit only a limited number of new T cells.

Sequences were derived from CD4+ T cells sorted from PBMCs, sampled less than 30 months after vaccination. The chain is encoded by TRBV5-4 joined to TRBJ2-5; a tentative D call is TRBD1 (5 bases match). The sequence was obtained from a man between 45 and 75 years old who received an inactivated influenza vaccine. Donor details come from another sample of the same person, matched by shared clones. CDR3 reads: CASSLEGFETQYF. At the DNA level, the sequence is TGTGCCAGCAGCTTGGAGGGGTTCGAGACCCAGTACTTC.